This TCR beta chain stems from a study of tumor-infiltrating lymphocytes in primary liver carcinoma (dated by TCRdb to the late 2010s). The study in broad terms: The five patients, three men and two women aged 30 to 69 years, had hepatocellular carcinoma (four) or combined HCC and intrahepatic cholangiocarcinoma (one). The tumors of the five patients were staged as T1-T3 N0M0, with maximum diameters ranging from roughly 4 to 10 cm. Each sample produced roughly 3.5 to 7.13 million productive TCRbeta reads, and read depth showed no significant difference between tissue types. TCRbeta repertoire sequencing, expression microarrays and whole-exome sequencing were combined in the study across five regions of each liver tumor, with adjacent normal tissue and blood also included. A total of some 35 specimens from 5 patients went through TCRbeta repertoire sequencing, namely 25 tumor regions, 5 adjacent noncancerous liver tissues and 5 peripheral blood samples. High reproducibility was observed for the technical replicate repertoires, with mean shared-clone rates approximately 0.9 and correlation coefficients above 0.95. Overall study outcomes, separate from this receptor: Bulk unsorted samples precluded comparing CD4+ and CD8+ T cell repertoires. Only 4 or 5 patients were included in the study, and the authors note that the findings should be validated in a larger study. Compared with blood, tumors had a significantly larger share of the repertoire taken up by the top 250 clones (p = 0.039). Only the TCR beta chain was sequenced, which likely underestimates true repertoire diversity because unpaired alpha chains were not captured. Repertoire overlap was higher between tumor regions (mean roughly 35%) than tumor-adjacent (around 17%) or tumor-blood (14%) pairs, consistent with antigen-driven expansion.

Without any cell sorting, total RNA and DNA were co-extracted from about 20-30 mg of bulk tissue using the AllPrep DNA/RNA mini kit. Surgical resection was performed in China between late 2015 and 2016 on a few patients with histopathologically diagnosed primary liver carcinoma. At the time of sampling, the patients had chronic HBV infection and had not received any treatment. Fresh tumor and adjacent tissue pieces were bisected; one half was stored in RNAlater at -80°C, the other sent for histology. Using a constant-region primer and ProtoScript II reverse transcriptase, TCRbeta-specific cDNA was reverse-transcribed from 450 to 650 ng total RNA. TCRbeta libraries were built with three nested multiplex PCR rounds, a slightly modified ARM-PCR procedure. Multiplex TRBV1-TRBV30 forward primers and a Cbeta reverse primer were used in the first two PCR rounds, each of which was run for around 9 cycles. Sample barcodes and Illumina adapters were added in a final 25-cycle PCR with Deep VentR polymerase. Before sequencing, amplicons of 200-500 bp were purified from gel using a QIAquick gel extraction kit. The TCRbeta amplicons were sequenced with 250-bp paired-end reads on an Illumina HiSeq 2500. The authors' pipeline ran thus. Quality trimming of reads was performed with Trimmomatic v0.33, and paired reads were merged with FLASH v1.2.11 so that full CDR3 sequences could be recovered. V, D and J germline segments were assigned to the rearranged TCRbeta sequences by MiGEC v1.2.1b. Clonotype statistics and Shannon-Wiener diversity indices were calculated with VDJtools v1.0.0. To cut down on sampling bias, every analysis after diversity analysis relied on just the 250 most abundant clonotypes from each sample. The public reads were reanalyzed by TCRdb: fastp trimming at Q25, MiXCR alignment, in-frame beta chains only. Records with the same CDR3 protein are collapsed into one entry carrying the most frequent genes and DNA. TCRdb, rather than the study authors, made the V and J calls. Across this sample there are roughly 80,000 distinct CDR3 sequences, with 65% to 75% seen only once. Of the sample, 26% falls within the top ten clones.

Its CDR3 holds 15 amino acids, cysteine through phenylalanine. Solely the CDR3 DNA is kept, with 45 bases framed from the first base. From a lookup of the germline V gene, CDR1 and CDR2 are MNHEY and SVGEGT. Comments on this clonotype: The specificity of this receptor is unknown. The junction departs from germline at one end; a sequencing error may be responsible.

Sequenced: tumor-adjacent normal liver tissue. The chain employs TRBV6-2 or TRBV6-3 and TRBJ2-1; no D segment can be confidently identified. The clonotype was recovered from a man aged 35 to 55 with primary liver carcinoma and hepatitis B virus infection. In nucleotide form, the sequence is TGTACCAGCAATTACGATGGACCCGCCCTCAATGAGCAGTTCTTC. Its amino acids are CTSNYDGPALNEQFF.